Listed below are T cell receptor beta chains from one sample, sequenced in a study of low-dose radiotherapy and immunotherapy resistance in tumors. One entry per CDR3 protein, called by TCRdb with MiXCR from the reads. The sample includes fewer than 110,000 distinct CDR3 sequences, around 20% of them seen just once. The material was PBMCs, obtained after low-dose radiotherapy plus immunotherapy. Every receptor here comes from a male donor with prostate cancer. CDR3s include the opening cysteine and the closing phenylalanine or tryptophan. A D gene is named only where the DNA matches it firmly. Clone size is stated in some rows and not others, as once, few, many or a class when expanded.

D	V	size	J	DNA	CDR3
TRBD2	TRBV10-2	many	TRBJ2-1	TGCGCCAGCAGGACTAGCGGGGGGGCGTATGAGCAGTTCTTC	CASRTSGGAYEQFF
.	TRBV12-3/TRBV12-4	many	TRBJ2-1	TGTGCCAGCAGTTCCCGGGACGGGTACTACAATGAGCAGTTCTTC	CASSSRDGYYNEQFF
TRBD1	TRBV6-8	many	TRBJ1-2	TGTGCCAGCAGTCCCGGGACAGGGAGTGGGGACTATGGCTACACCTTC	CASSPGTGSGDYGYTF
.	TRBV24-1	many	TRBJ2-5	TGTGCCACCAGTGACCCTACCGGGACCGGGGAGACCCAGTACTTC	CATSDPTGTGETQYF
TRBD2	TRBV6-1	many	TRBJ2-5	TGTGCCAGCAGCATACCCGAGCGGGGGCAAGAGACCCAGTACTTC	CASSIPERGQETQYF
.	TRBV10-3	many	TRBJ2-1	TGTGCCATCAGTGAGATGGGGACTCCTCCCTACAATGAGCAGTTCTTC	CAISEMGTPPYNEQFF
.	TRBV7-9	many	TRBJ1-1	TGTGCCAGCAGTATTCAGGGGAACGGCGACACTGAAGCTTTCTTT	CASSIQGNGDTEAFF
TRBD1	TRBV13	few	TRBJ2-3	TGTGCCAGCAGCCTACAGGGGGCTTGGGGCACAGATACGCAGTATTTT	CASSLQGAWGTDTQYF
.	TRBV25-1	many	TRBJ2-1	TGTGCCAGCAGCCCGTACCCGAAGGATAATGAGCAGTTCTTC	CASSPYPKDNEQFF
TRBD1	TRBV6-5	many	TRBJ1-5	TGTGCCAGCCGGCGGGGACAGGGGCAGCCCCAGCATTTT	CASRRGQGQPQHF
.	TRBV5-1	many	TRBJ2-3	TGCGCCAGCAGCCCGCGGTACAGCACAGATACGCAGTATTTT	CASSPRYSTDTQYF
.	TRBV12-3/TRBV12-4	many	TRBJ2-6	TGTGCCAGTAGAAACTCTGGGGCCAACGTCCTGACTTTC	CASRNSGANVLTF
TRBD1	TRBV5-1	many	TRBJ1-5	TGCGCCAGCAGCTTGGCGACAGGGGATCAGCCCCAGCATTTT	CASSLATGDQPQHF
TRBD1	TRBV19	many	TRBJ2-7	TGTGCCACCGGGACAGGGTCCTACGAGCAGTACTTC	CATGTGSYEQYF
.	TRBV7-9	many	TRBJ2-1	TGTGCCAGCAGCTCCTCAGGGTTCGTTGAGCAGTTCTTC	CASSSSGFVEQFF
.	TRBV2	many	TRBJ2-3	TGTGCCACAGAACTACCACCAGATACGCAGTATTTT	CATELPPDTQYF
.	TRBV12-3/TRBV12-4	many	TRBJ2-7	TGTGCCAGCAGTTTTCATGGGGGCAGCTCCTACGAGCAGTACTTC	CASSFHGGSSYEQYF
TRBD1	TRBV18	few	TRBJ1-2	TGTGCCAGCTCACCACGGGAGAAACAGGGGGAAGCTGGCTACACCTTC	CASSPREKQGEAGYTF
.	TRBV7-2	.	TRBJ2-4	TGTGCCAGCAGCTTAGCAGGGGGAAACATTCAGTACTTC	CASSLAGGNIQYF
.	TRBV23-1	many	TRBJ2-3	TGCGCCAGCAGTCAATCGGGTATAGCACGGGGGCAGTATTTT	CASSQSGIARGQYF
.	TRBV29-1	many	TRBJ2-7	TGCAGCGTTGGTTTCGAGACAATCAACGAGCAGTACTTC	CSVGFETINEQYF
TRBD1	TRBV27	.	TRBJ2-7	TGTGCCAGCACGTCCGGGACAGGGTCCTACGAGCAGTACTTC	CASTSGTGSYEQYF
.	TRBV6-2/TRBV6-3	many	TRBJ1-1	TGTGCCAGCACCGGCACTCCGAACACTGAAGCTTTCTTT	CASTGTPNTEAFF
.	TRBV6-4	.	TRBJ2-2	TGTGCCAGCAGTGTTCATGAACGCGGGGAGCTGTTTTTT	CASSVHERGELFF
.	TRBV27	few	TRBJ1-6	TGTGCCAGCAGTTTTGCGGGGGGAGCGGCCCTCCACTTT	CASSFAGGAALHF
.	TRBV7-9	many	TRBJ2-7	TGTGCCAGCAGCTTAGGATGGGTGCAGTACTTC	CASSLGWVQYF
TRBD2	TRBV18	many	TRBJ2-3	TGTGCCAGCTCACCGTCGGGACTAGCGGGCGGTAGCACAGATACGCAGTATTTT	CASSPSGLAGGSTDTQYF
.	TRBV6-2/TRBV6-3	many	TRBJ2-5	TGTGCCAGCAGTCCCTCGGTTTCGGAGACCCAGTACTTC	CASSPSVSETQYF
.	TRBV10-3	many	TRBJ2-1	TGTGCCATCAGTGAGGGCAGGGACTCTTACAATGAGCAGTTCTTC	CAISEGRDSYNEQFF
TRBD1	TRBV5-5	many	TRBJ1-1	TGTGCCAGCAGCTTGAGGGACAGGGGCGAAGCTTTCTTT	CASSLRDRGEAFF
.	TRBV20-1	few	TRBJ1-1	TGCAGTGCTATCTGGGGGGGACACTTACCTGAAGCTTTCTTT	CSAIWGGHLPEAFF
TRBD2	TRBV20-1	many	TRBJ2-5	TGCAGTGCTAGAGATAAGGCTAGCGGGGGGGTCAGAGAGACCCAGTACTTC	CSARDKASGGVRETQYF
.	TRBV5-1	many	TRBJ1-4	TGCGCCAGCAGGATCCCGGGCCCAGGAGAAAAACTGTTTTTT	CASRIPGPGEKLFF
TRBD1	TRBV2	.	TRBJ1-2	TGTGCCAGCAGGCGGACAGGGGTTACCGATGGCTACACCTTC	CASRRTGVTDGYTF
.	TRBV19	many	TRBJ2-2	TGTGCCAGTAGTTCTGAGGGTCCAAGGGAGCTGTTTTTT	CASSSEGPRELFF
TRBD2	TRBV4-1	many	TRBJ2-3	TGCGCCAGCAGCCAAGTGGGGGGGAGAACAGATACGCAGTATTTT	CASSQVGGRTDTQYF
.	TRBV11-1	many	TRBJ1-2	TGTGCCAGCAGCTTAGCCGCCTTCGGGGTTACTGGCTACACCTTC	CASSLAAFGVTGYTF
.	TRBV28	few	TRBJ2-3	TGTGCCAGCAGTCCACAGGGACTCGGCACAGATACGCAGTATTTT	CASSPQGLGTDTQYF
.	TRBV3-1	many	TRBJ1-1	TGTGCCAGCAGCCCAGAGGGTGTAACTGAAGCTTTCTTT	CASSPEGVTEAFF
.	TRBV20-1	.	TRBJ2-5	TGCAGTGCCCGTAGGGGGGGGGCCGCAGAGACCCAGTACTTC	CSARRGGAAETQYF
.	TRBV5-1	many	TRBJ2-7	TGCGCCAGCAGCCCGAGGGCAGGGAAGGACTACGAGCAGTACTTC	CASSPRAGKDYEQYF
.	TRBV7-8	many	TRBJ2-7	TGTGCCAGCAGCGCTAGAGCATCCTACGAGCAGTACTTC	CASSARASYEQYF
TRBD2	TRBV10-3	many	TRBJ2-7	TGTGCCATCAGTGAGCAGTTGGGGACTAGCGGGTTGGGCTACGAGCAGTACTTC	CAISEQLGTSGLGYEQYF
.	TRBV4-3	few	TRBJ1-3	TGCGCCAGCAGCCAAGAACCGGGGAACGGAAACACCATATATTTT	CASSQEPGNGNTIYF
TRBD1	TRBV29-1	many	TRBJ2-7	TGCAGCGTCAGGGGACAGGGGGCGGGAAGCGGCGAGCAGTACTTC	CSVRGQGAGSGEQYF
.	TRBV28	.	TRBJ2-5	TGTGCCAGCAGTTTAGGGACACCAGGCTGGGGGACCCAGTACTTC	CASSLGTPGWGTQYF
.	TRBV11-2	.	TRBJ2-7	TGTGCCAACAGCTCACCTCTCCGGGACTCCTACGAGCAGTACTTC	CANSSPLRDSYEQYF
.	TRBV7-9	many	TRBJ2-2	TGTGCCAGCAGTAAAATGATCTACACGAACACCGGGGAGCTGTTTTTT	CASSKMIYTNTGELFF
TRBD2	TRBV6-2/TRBV6-3	.	TRBJ2-4	TGTGCCAGCAGTCTACTCAGCGGGGAGAAAAACATTCAGTACTTC	CASSLLSGEKNIQYF
TRBD2	TRBV4-1	many	TRBJ2-7	TGCGCCAGCAGCCAAGGACTAGCGGGGTTGGGCGAGCAGTACTTC	CASSQGLAGLGEQYF
TRBD2	TRBV5-1	.	TRBJ2-1	TGCGCCAGCAGCGGGGGACTAGCGGGGATCTTGTCCAGCTCCTACAATGAGCAGTTCTTC	CASSGGLAGILSSSYNEQFF
.	TRBV15	many	TRBJ2-1	TGTGCCACCAGCACCTTACTCCCAGGGGTTGGCTACAATGAGCAGTTCTTC	CATSTLLPGVGYNEQFF